This TCR beta chain was retrieved from a study of cytomegalovirus exposure and HLA in healthy donors (dated by TCRdb to 2016 to 2017). For the wider study: An earlier analysis of about 530 of the donors reported over 250 Gb of sequence data and around 100 million unique TCR beta sequences obtained from about 200 million T cells. Of the 350 to 400 genotyped donors, over 65% fell in the genetic ancestry cluster associated with self-reported Caucasian donors. Among about 360 genotyped donors of the cohort, an average of around 240,000 unique TCR beta nucleotide sequences were sequenced per donor, 15% to 20% of them non-productive. The T cell repertoires of 550 to 850 subjects were profiled by immunosequencing and related to cytomegalovirus serostatus. An earlier analysis of about 600 of the donors used high-throughput TCR beta sequencing to judge whether each TCR beta V gene segment behaved as functional or pseudogenic. Typing coverage varied by locus: roughly 629-640 donors for A, B, C, DRB1 and DQB1; approximately 560 for DQA1; more than 600 for DPA1; roughly 470 for DPB1. To study patterns of TCR occurrence, a later analysis re-analyzed previously published TCR beta repertoires from 666 donors and added high-resolution HLA genotyping. To predict cytomegalovirus infection status, the study brought together high-throughput TCR immunosequencing, statistical association of individual TCRs with disease status, and machine learning. A later genetic analysis used genome-wide SNP genotypes for about 60% of the roughly 700 donors, treating that subset as a discovery cohort. Roughly 5 DR-DQ haplotypes were handled as single units for association and clustering, since linkage in the cohort was strong. Alongside the repertoire data, information on donor age, sex, ethnicity and CMV serostatus was compiled. Approximately 310 gigabases of sequencing data and approximately 85 million unique TCR sequences were included in an early release covering over 600 HLA-typed donors. Both class I and class II loci were covered by HLA typing, at four-digit resolution. All discovery cohort repertoires had been generated on a single sequencing platform. In the later analysis, no new phenotypic data were used to find candidate immune exposures; instead, reliance was placed on TCR beta sequences and their occurrence across donors. The study aimed to test whether signatures of past pathogen exposure could be identified by cataloging public T cell receptors. In addition to the first cohort of 666 subjects, a separate validation cohort of 120 different subjects was used.

What the authors observed across the whole study: The sequencing pipeline was judged likely to have produced a cluster of highly shared sequence variants as a technical artifact. HLA typing was unavailable for some donors at each locus, so association tests used only the typed subset. Correlated functional status among segregating V segments might be attributable to linkage disequilibrium, but an unknown experimental factor could not be ruled out. According to a later analysis, most CMV-associated TCR beta chains appeared to be HLA-restricted, and the HLA associations seemed to be driven largely by CMV exposure. In both the original and validation cohorts, the classifier was reported to diagnose cytomegalovirus status with high specificity and sensitivity. Several of the top co-occurrence clusters appeared to be linked to parvovirus B19, influenza, CMV and Epstein-Barr virus, according to a later analysis. Because the 87-base-pair reads could not distinguish some IMGT-functional V segments, including TRBV6-2 and TRBV6-3, those segments were excluded. A total of roughly 160 TCR beta chains were listed by the study as associated with cytomegalovirus. A further reported finding was that TCR beta sequences accurately predicted the HLA-A and HLA-B alleles for most subjects in the first cohort. Approximately 18 rarely observed V segments, including chromosome 9 orphons, were excluded from the earlier analysis of several hundred of the donors because counts were too low. The presence/absence analyses assumed that sequencing depth was roughly uniform across donors, and that assumption may not be true. Only TCR beta chains were sequenced in this cohort, and the absence of alpha or paired-chain data limited detectable features. In an earlier analysis of 587 of the donors, most TCR beta V segments appeared in productive rearrangements about 87% or about 30% of the time, broadly matching IMGT annotations. A later genetic analysis associated a missense DCLRE1C variant with V-gene and J-gene trimming of TCR beta chains, and an independent cohort replicated the association. In a later analysis, HLA-associated TCR beta chains showed more clonal expansion and lower generation probabilities than non-associated chains that were equally common. In a later analysis, the rate of TCR association differed among HLA loci, with DRB1 alleles having the most associated TCRs and HLA-C alleles having the fewest. Across donors, most TCR sequences were observed very rarely, whereas some public TCRs were present in many individuals. When HLA alleles, especially DR and DQ, strongly co-occurred, attributing TCR associations to individual alleles was difficult. In vitro tests confirmed that three of the cytomegalovirus-associated TCR beta chains recognize cytomegalovirus antigens. CMV serostatus was the only immune exposure information available for the cohort. In a later genetic analysis, fewer N-insertions in productive TCRs were reported among donors in an Asian-associated ancestry cluster than the approximately 710-donor mean. Specific HLA alleles were associated with 16,951 TCR beta sequences at a false discovery rate of 0.05 in a later analysis. The authors suggested that the approach could potentially be generalized to other disease states and immunological phenotypes.

The cohort was made up of 650 to 700 healthy bone marrow donors. At the time of sampling, all cohort members were nominally healthy, though unrecorded immune exposures were likely present. The donor was CMV seropositive and belonged to the group of over 250 seropositive cohort members. A peripheral blood sample was collected from each donor, and TCR beta sequencing was performed on peripheral blood mononuclear cells. The Qiagen DNeasy Blood Extraction Kit was used to extract genomic DNA from the blood cell samples. Looking up the germline V gene yields CDR1 MNHEY and CDR2 SVGAGI. V was cut back by 4 bases and J by 12 bases, leaving a gap of 15 bases between them. The CDR3 runs 13 amino acids, cysteine and phenylalanine included. The entry retains the CDR3 DNA only, 39 bases that are in frame from base 1. Receptor libraries were prepared by the immunoSEQ multiplex PCR assay. For the multiplex PCR, a mixture combining 60 forward primers for TCR Vbeta segments and 13 reverse primers for TCR Jbeta segments was used. The CDR3 region of rearranged TCR beta genes was amplified from genomic DNA with a multiplex PCR assay. The Illumina HiSeq System was used to sequence the amplified TCR beta libraries as 87-base-pair reads. The paper's data handling went like this. A later analysis tallied 80 million to 95 million unique TCR beta chains across the 640 or so repertoires, and approximately 12 million of those chains were shared by two or more donors. Raw reads were error-corrected and collapsed into unique sequences with a nearest-neighbor algorithm that merged closely related sequences to remove PCR and sequencing errors. To assign V, D and J gene segments, CDR3 sequences were aligned to IMGT reference sequences. For a sequence to be retained, at least a six-nucleotide match to both a V gene segment and a J gene segment was required. A rearrangement counted as productive if the CDR3 had no stop codons and remained in frame with V and J, and every other rearrangement counted as non-productive. Following IMGT convention, CDR3 was defined as the stretch from the second conserved V-encoded cysteine up to the conserved J-encoded phenylalanine. The earlier analysis of about 570 of the donors excluded any sequence lacking an unambiguous match to a single V gene segment. In an earlier analysis of 587 of the donors, V segments were called functional above 56.7% productive rearrangements and were called segregating when the between-donor standard deviation exceeded 5%. A statistical classification framework was built for diagnosing cytomegalovirus status from the catalog of TCR beta chain sequences. In a later analysis, TCR nucleotide sequences were compared against IMGT/GENE-DB human TR gene sequences so that V and J genes could be assigned. Using the TCRdist pipeline, a later analysis assigned CDR3 sequences along with most-parsimonious VDJ recombination scenarios. In a later analysis, each TCR beta chain was defined by its CDR3 amino acid sequence together with its V-gene family, and reads lacking a unique V-gene family were excluded. To address suspected cross-contamination and a sequencing artifact, a later analysis removed 592 highly shared, low-generation-probability nucleotide sequences. In a later analysis, a clonal expansion index for each public chain was calculated from normalized within-repertoire ranks of inferred template counts. In a later analysis, generation probabilities were computed using a VDJ recombination model fitted to out-of-frame rearrangements, and the results were checked against IGoR. A later analysis scored TCR-TCR, TCR-HLA and TCR-CMV co-occurrence with hypergeometric tests, applying a repertoire-size bias correction to TCR pairs. False discovery rates were estimated in a later analysis by permuting HLA or CMV assignments 20 times. In a later analysis, co-occurring TCRs were grouped using DBSCAN, with TCRdist sequence similarity added in when clustering inside HLA-allele-positive subsets. Repertoires with fewer than 30,000 or more than 120,000 public chains were left out of co-occurrence clustering, as were five repertoires with anomalous nucleotide sharing. The source is immuneACCESS, and TCRdb retained only in-frame sequences with V and J called. Part of the clones is not carried over; for the studies checked, unresolved V genes explain less than half of this, and the remainder is unexplained. The V and J calls and the clone size are those of that table, but D and trimming were determined from the DNA. Here the sample has roughly 130,000 clones; around four fifths occur a single time. Around 2.1% of the sample is held by the ten biggest clonotypes.

As regards this clone: The clone's antigen remains unknown. No much larger clonotype is one base removed from it; base qualities were not supplied.

Sequencing was carried out using PBMCs. The rearrangement joined TRBV6-5 to TRBJ2-2; the D gene cannot be resolved reliably. The receptor comes from a woman in her thirties or forties in good health and CMV-seropositive. This receptor carries the CDR3 CASSSQLRSKLFF. The sequenced DNA is TGTGCCAGCAGTTCCCAACTTCGGTCAAAGCTGTTTTTT.